Below, 17 T cell receptor beta chains from the same sample are listed, as sequenced in a study of glioma-infiltrating T cells (dated by TCRdb to 2016 to 2017). The run used an Illumina MiSeq. TCR alpha and beta CDR3 regions were amplified with the iRepertoire nested amplicon-rescue multiplex PCR (arm-PCR) platform from RNA. Using fastp at Q25 and MiXCR, TCRdb reprocessed the public reads and kept productive beta chains. Each entry merges the rows of one CDR3 protein and shows their most common DNA and genes. For this sample the table gives approximately 120,000 distinct CDR3 sequences, of which 20% to 25% were detected only once. The top ten clonotypes cover about 30% of the sample. The source material was glioma tissue, nonneoplastic brain tissue, or PBMCs (not recorded which). The receptors derive from a human donor with low-grade glioma or glioblastoma, undergoing nonglioma brain surgery, or in good health (not recorded which).

The chain is built from TRBV5-1 and TRBJ2-5; maybe TRBD1 (5 bases). V was clipped by 0 bases and J by 1 base, with 10 bases between them. Germline loops: CDR1 SGHRS, CDR2 YFSETQ. The CDR3 extends over 15 amino acids. The CDR3 spells CASSLAPQGQETQYF. Here the CDR3 DNA reads TGCGCCAGCAGCTTGGCACCGCAGGGCCAAGAGACCCAGTACTTC.

This clonotype was counted only a few times. DNA of the CDR3: TGCGCCACTAAAGGGATAAGCACAGATACGCAGTATTTT. This translates into CATKGISTDTQYF. The chain recombines TRBV5-1 with TRBJ2-3; D gene uncertain. Germline V lookup: CDR1 SGHRS, CDR2 YFSETQ. V gave up 9 bases and J gave up 0 bases, with 11 bases separating them. The length of the CDR3 is 13 residues.

Ten or more counts support this clonotype. V gene TRBV20-1 combines with J gene TRBJ1-5, with 8 nucleotides matching TRBD1. This CDR3 comprises 19 residues. CDR1 and CDR2 from the germline V gene are DFQATT and SNEGSKA (reference sequence). V lost 3 bases to trimming and J lost 0 bases; unmatched junction nucleotides: 16. Here the CDR3 reads CSARAEVPDREYSNQPQHF. DNA of the CDR3: TGCAGTGCTAGGGCAGAGGTCCCGGACAGGGAATATAGCAATCAGCCCCAGCATTTT.

This clonotype was seen a few times. J is TRBJ1-5 and V is TRBV3-1; no definite D call. V gave up 5 bases and J gave up 4 bases, with 6 bases separating them. The CDR3 extends over 12 amino acids. Per the germline V gene, CDR1 is LGHDT and CDR2 is YNNKEL (reference sequence). The CDR3 DNA reads as TGTGCCAGCAGCGCCTGGAATCAGCCCCAGCATTTT. This translates into CASSAWNQPQHF.

This clonotype was counted many times. This chain connects TRBV10-3 to TRBJ2-7; D is unresolved. The V gene lost 4 bases and the J gene lost 5 bases, with 15 bases spanning the gap. Germline lookup yields CDR1 ENHRY and CDR2 SYGVKD. The CDR3 is 14 residues long. The CDR3 region has the DNA TGTGCCATCAGTGTCTGGGGAAAGTTTGACGAGCAGTACTTC. It yields the protein CAISVWGKFDEQYF.

This clonotype is labeled medium-sized. The genes are TRBV6-2 or TRBV6-3 and TRBJ2-3; D gene unclear. The CDR3 is made up of 14 amino acids. The V end was cut by 2 bases, the J end by 9 bases, with 15 bases between. The germline CDR1 and CDR2 sequences are MNHEY and SVGEGT. CDR3 sequence reads: CASSYDEYQDTQYF. In DNA, the CDR3 is TGTGCCAGCAGTTACGACGAGTACCAAGACACGCAGTATTTT.

This clonotype was seen many times. The chain combines TRBV27 with TRBJ2-6; 10 nucleotides align to TRBD1. This CDR3 has 16 residues. Germline V gives CDR1 MNHEY, CDR2 SMNVEV (reference sequence). Trimming at V came to 2 bases and at J to 4 bases, leaving 2 bases not matched to a gene. This CDR3 is CASSLGTGAGANVLTF. CDR3 coding DNA: TGTGCCAGCAGTTTAGGGACAGGGGCAGGGGCCAACGTCCTGACTTTC.

This clonotype was seen repeatedly, ten times or more. The chain combines TRBV7-9 with TRBJ1-3, with D possibly TRBD1 on 6 matching bases. Trimming removed 4 bases at V and 0 bases at J, with 10 bases between. The CDR3 runs to 15 residues. CDR1 is SEHNR and CDR2 is FQNEAQ in the germline V gene (reference sequence). The CDR3 spells CASSSDRHSGNTIYF. The CDR3 DNA sequence: TGTGCCAGCAGCTCTGACAGGCACTCTGGAAACACCATATATTTT.

This clonotype was detected many times. The chain is built from TRBV5-1 and TRBJ2-7; D is possibly TRBD1 (6 bases). The CDR3 sequence is 14 residues long. The germline V gene has CDR1 SGHRS and CDR2 YFSETQ. Trimming stripped 4 bases from V and 1 base from J, with 12 bases between. CDR3 residues: CASSDRTESYEQYF. DNA for the CDR3: TGCGCCAGCAGCGACCGGACAGAATCCTACGAGCAGTACTTC.

A remark on this clonotype: This may arise from a read error, as a much more abundant clone is one base away. Likely a read error: the CDR3 ends without its conserved phenylalanine or tryptophan. The rearrangement joins TRBV6-6 to TRBJ2-5; D is uncertain. Per germline, CDR1 MNHNY and CDR2 SVGAGI (reference sequence). V was cut by 6 bases and J by 2 bases, with 19 bases left in between. The CDR3 has 16 amino acids. Here the CDR3 reads CASSSMGRNKQETQYL. The CDR3 DNA follows: TGTGCCAGCAGCTCCATGGGAAGAAACAAACAAGAGACCCAGTACCTC.

The V gene is TRBV7-9, the J gene TRBJ2-3, with TRBD1 as a possible D gene (6 bases). Germline V gives CDR1 SEHNR, CDR2 FQNEAQ (reference sequence). V lost 2 bases to trimming and J lost 4 bases, with 13 bases between them. The CDR3 length is 15 residues. The DNA of the CDR3 is TGTGCCAGCAGCTTAAGTGACAGGAGACCAGATACGCAGTATTTT. This sequence encodes CASSLSDRRPDTQYF.

This clonotype showed up many times. V gene TRBV7-9 combines with J gene TRBJ2-1, with TRBD2 matching 10 bases. CDR1 is SEHNR and CDR2 is FQNEAQ in the germline V gene (reference sequence). V trimming: 2 bases; J trimming: 10 bases; junction bases outside the gene matches: 5. The CDR3 is made up of 14 amino acids. In nucleotides, the CDR3 is TGTGCCAGCAGCTTAACGGGACTAGCGCGCGAGCAGTTCTTC. Its translation: CASSLTGLAREQFF. Filled out from reference TRBV7-9 and TRBJ2-1, the complete variable domain reads DTGVSQNPRHKITKRGQNVTFRCDPISEHNRLYWYRQTLGQGPEFLTYFQNEAQLEKSRLLSDRFSAERPKGSFSTLEIQRTEQGDSAMYLCASSLTGLAREQFFGPGTRLTVL.

This clonotype was detected many times. J is TRBJ1-5 and V is TRBV27; D is unclear. The V end was cut by 1 base, the J end by 4 bases, with 8 bases between. The CDR3 runs 14 residues. CDR1 MNHEY and CDR2 SMNVEV come from the germline V gene (reference sequence). CDR3 sequence: CASSLFFGNQPQHF. CDR3 DNA: TGTGCCAGCAGTTTATTTTTCGGGAATCAGCCCCAGCATTTT.

As concerns this clonotype: Here the CDR3 omits its conserved ending phenylalanine or tryptophan, so a read error is the likely source. This sequence joins TRBV29-1 and TRBJ2-7; D is perhaps TRBD1 or TRBD2 (5 bases each). Germline V gives CDR1 SQVTM, CDR2 ANQGSEA. V was trimmed by 3 bases and J by 6 bases, leaving 18 bases between them. The CDR3 extends over 14 amino acids. The CDR3 loop reads CSVEMGESTCEQYS. In nucleotides, the CDR3 is TGCAGCGTTGAGATGGGGGAATCGACCTGCGAGCAGTACTCC.

This clonotype was counted at least ten times. This chain connects TRBV20-1 to TRBJ2-1; perhaps TRBD2 as D (6 bases). V shed 6 bases and J shed 3 bases, with 15 bases lying between them. The germline V gene encodes CDR1 DFQATT and CDR2 SNEGSKA (reference sequence). The CDR3 is 14 amino acids. The CDR3 DNA follows: TGCAGTGCCAAGACTAGTCAAAGCTACAATGAGCAGTTCTTC. Amino acid sequence: CSAKTSQSYNEQFF.

This clonotype has ten or more counts. This chain joins TRBV20-1 and TRBJ2-5; no firm D call. The CDR3 consists of 10 residues. V lost 0 bases and J lost 9, with 5 bases in between. The germline gives CDR1 DFQATT, CDR2 SNEGSKA (reference sequence). This chain's CDR3 is CSARERSQYF. As DNA, the CDR3 is TGCAGTGCTAGAGAGCGTTCCCAGTACTTC.

This clonotype was seen at least ten times. V usage is TRBV29-1 and J usage is TRBJ2-7; possibly TRBD2 for D (5 bases). The CDR3 is 16 residues long. Germline CDR1 reads SQVTM; CDR2 reads ANQGSEA. Trimming removed 1 base at V and 4 bases at J, with 20 bases between. The CDR3 reads CSVEVINRERRYEQYF. CDR3 DNA: TGCAGCGTTGAAGTGATTAACAGAGAAAGGAGGTACGAGCAGTACTTC.